This TCR beta chain was obtained from a study of metastatic and nonmetastatic thyroid tumors. In the study overall: Repertoires were compared across blood and tumor or nodule tissue from malignant and benign thyroid patients.

All patients were treatment-naive before thyroid surgery. With V trimmed by 3 bases and J by 4 bases, 9 bases remained unmatched. This CDR3 spans 15 amino acids. Germline CDR1 reads SNHLY; CDR2 reads FYNNEI. TCRdb reassembled clones from the PCR reads with MiXCR. The table shows approximately 6,000 clones, with 30% to 40% occurring only once. This sequence originates from a male donor with papillary thyroid cancer or a benign thyroid nodule (not recorded which). Some clones in this sample may be carry-over from other donors' samples. V is TRBV2 and J is TRBJ2-7, with 7 positions matching TRBD2. Sequencing was done on a sample of adjacent normal tissue. CDR3 nucleotides: TGTGCCAGCAGTGAGTCTAGAGGGAGGGCTTACGAGCAGTACTTC. Translating gives CASSESRGRAYEQYF.